This T cell receptor beta chain comes out of a study of T cells in Graves' hyperthyroidism and ophthalmopathy. The V gene end was trimmed by 4 bases and the J gene end by 4 bases; junction bases not matched to a gene: 4. Germline V gene sequence: CDR1 SGHNT, CDR2 YENEEA. This CDR3 spans 14 amino acids. Amplification of TCR beta CDR3 regions used RNA as the template. Primed by the HTBI set, a first-round RT-PCR was run on the TCR CDR3. TCRdb ran MiXCR on the multiplex PCR reads and lists one entry per CDR3 protein. The sample lists approximately 420,000 distinct CDR3 sequences, about an eighth occurring once.

Sequences were obtained from blood. The TCR sequence derives from a woman younger than 35 with Graves' hyperthyroidism. The V and J genes are TRBV11-3 and TRBJ2-1; 7 bases match TRBD2. The DNA for the CDR3 is TGTGCCAGCAGCTCAACTAGCGTTTACAATGAGCAGTTCTTC. It is translated as CASSSTSVYNEQFF.